A selection of T cell receptor beta chains follows, all from one sample in a study of shared clonotypes between healthy human individuals. The table came from immunoSEQ multiplex PCR; TCRdb's copy has only in-frame clones and leaves some out. The table shows roughly 520,000 clones, with about 96% occurring only once. Sequenced input: naive CD4+ T cells sorted from blood. Receptor source: a woman in her twenties or thirties in good health. Both conserved end residues are part of each CDR3. D genes are given only for firm matches. Expanded clones are given a class, and other clones once, few, many or no size at all.

D gene,clone size,V gene,J gene,CDR3 DNA,CDR3 protein
-,few,TRBV20-1,TRBJ1-1,TGCAGTGCTAGGGTGAACACTGAAGCTTTCTTT,CSARVNTEAFF
TRBD1,-,TRBV5-1,TRBJ2-2,TGCGCCAGCAGCCCCGGGACAGGGGGCGGGACCGGGGAGCTGTTTTTT,CASSPGTGGGTGELFF
-,-,TRBV7-2,TRBJ2-2,TGTGCCAGCAGATGGAGCGGACGAAACCGGTTCGGGGAGCTGTTTTTT,CASRWSGRNRFGELFF
-,-,TRBV5-8,TRBJ1-5,TGTGCCAGCAGCTTGAGTCAGCCCCAGCATTTT,CASSLSQPQHF
-,-,TRBV2,TRBJ1-1,TGTGCCAGCAGGGAAACCAGGGGAGGGTATACTGAAGCTTTCTTT,CASRETRGGYTEAFF
TRBD1,once,TRBV19,TRBJ2-5,TGTGCCAGTACCGGGACAGGGTGGGGAGAGACCCAGTACTTC,CASTGTGWGETQYF
-,-,TRBV18,TRBJ2-7,TGTGCCAGCTCACAAAGAGGGGGGTCGAGCTCCTACGAGCAGTACTTC,CASSQRGGSSSYEQYF
-,-,TRBV18,TRBJ1-1,TGTGCCAGCTCACCGAGCGATAGGGGGGGTGAAGCTTTCTTT,CASSPSDRGGEAFF
-,-,TRBV2,TRBJ1-4,TGTGCCAGCAATAACAGGGAGGCAAGTGAAAAACTGTTTTTT,CASNNREASEKLFF
TRBD1,many,TRBV28,TRBJ1-4,TGTGCCAGCAGTTCCCCTAGGACAGGGAATCATGAAAAACTGTTTTTT,CASSSPRTGNHEKLFF
-,-,TRBV18,TRBJ2-5,TGTGCCAGCTCATCAAGCCGAGAGACCCAGTACTTC,CASSSSRETQYF
-,-,TRBV11-2,TRBJ1-1,TGTGCCAGCAGCCATTACAGTGAAGCTTTCTTT,CASSHYSEAFF
-,once,TRBV2,TRBJ2-5,TGTGCCAGCAGTGAAGGACCCCAAGAGACCCAGTACTTC,CASSEGPQETQYF
-,-,TRBV4-3,TRBJ2-7,TGCGCCAGCAGCCAACAGGGTTCCTACGAGCAGTACTTC,CASSQQGSYEQYF
-,-,TRBV5-6,TRBJ1-1,TGTGCCAGCAGCTGGGACTCCTTCACTGAAGCTTTCTTT,CASSWDSFTEAFF
-,-,TRBV5-6,TRBJ1-5,TGTGCCAGCAGCTCTGGAGACGGGACGCCCCAGCATTTT,CASSSGDGTPQHF
-,-,TRBV15,TRBJ1-2,TGTGCCACCAGTAAAGGGGCCCCCTATGGCTACACCTTC,CATSKGAPYGYTF
-,-,TRBV14,TRBJ1-1,TGTGCCAGCAGCCAAGGGGGTGTGGGGGGAGCTTTCTTT,CASSQGGVGGAFF
-,once,TRBV7-9,TRBJ2-7,TGTGCCAGCAGCTTAGAAGGGAGCTCCTACGAGCAGTACTTC,CASSLEGSSYEQYF
TRBD1,-,TRBV28,TRBJ1-5,TGTGCCAGCAGTCAGCCAAACAGGGGTAGCAATCAGCCCCAGCATTTT,CASSQPNRGSNQPQHF
-,-,TRBV28,TRBJ2-1,TGTGCCAGCAGTCATGGACAGCTCCTATCCTACAATGAGCAGTTCTTC,CASSHGQLLSYNEQFF
-,-,TRBV28,TRBJ2-7,TGTGCCAGCAGACAGATCTCCTACGAGCAGTACTTC,CASRQISYEQYF